The 21 T cell receptor beta chains below were found in one sample sequenced in a study of blood T cells in healthy people across ages. Sample-barcoded 5' priming and a J-beta primer mix drove a second PCR of roughly 6 to 12 cycles. TCRdb processed the 5' RACE reads anew with MiXCR; each CDR3 protein has one entry. The data show 550,000 to 700,000 distinct CDR3 sequences, approximately 27% seen once. Sequences were obtained from blood. The receptors here all came from a woman in her 70s in good health.

The gene calls are TRBV9 and TRBJ2-7; TRBD1 agrees at 7 bases. The CDR3 totals 13 residues. Germline V gives CDR1 SGDLS, CDR2 YYNGEE. Losses at the gene ends were 4 bases for V and 6 bases for J; bases not matched to a gene: 7. CDR3 bases: TGTGCCAGCAGCTCAACCTGGACAGGCGAGCAGTACTTC. It codes for CASSSTWTGEQYF.

This chain connects TRBV25-1 to TRBJ2-2, with D possibly being TRBD1 (6 bases). Germline loops: CDR1 MGHDK, CDR2 SYGVNS. CDR3 length equals 13 residues. Trimming stripped 6 bases from V and 5 bases from J, with 10 bases between. CDR3 sequence (DNA): TGTGCCAGCAGGGATACAGGGACCGGGGAGCTGTTTTTT. This gives the protein CASRDTGTGELFF.

The rearrangement joins TRBV20-1 to TRBJ2-1; no reliable D call. Germline lookup yields CDR1 DFQATT and CDR2 SNEGSKA (reference sequence). Trimming took 7 bases from V and 2 from J, leaving 12 bases between them. This CDR3 has 13 amino acids. CDR3 region: CSVPGLAYNEQFF. CDR3 nucleotide sequence: TGCAGTGTACCGGGCTTAGCCTACAATGAGCAGTTCTTC.

V usage is TRBV20-1 and J usage is TRBJ1-2, with D perhaps TRBD1 (6 bases). The V end was cut by 3 bases, the J end by 8 bases, with 25 bases between. The CDR3 covers 16 residues. Looked up from germline, CDR1 is DFQATT and CDR2 is SNEGSKA (reference sequence). DNA for the CDR3: TGCAGTGCTAGGGATCAGGACAGAAGAGCACTAGACGGCTACACCTTC. The encoded protein is CSARDQDRRALDGYTF.

This clonotype came up a few times. The chain carries TRBV10-3 and TRBJ1-3; D is unclear. The germline V gene has CDR1 ENHRY and CDR2 SYGVKD. The CDR3 has 14 residues. Trimming stripped 2 bases from V and 0 bases from J, with 5 bases between. CDR3 sequence reads: CAISEVLSGNTIYF. The DNA for the CDR3 is TGTGCCATCAGTGAGGTCCTCTCTGGAAACACCATATATTTT.

A note on this clonotype: The junction does not match germline at one end; this may be a read error. The chain has TRBV12-3 or TRBV12-4 and TRBJ2-3; 8 bases agree with TRBD1. There are 14 residues in the CDR3. The CDR3 sequence is CASRGTGGADTEYF. The DNA for the CDR3 is TGTGCCAGCAGGGGTACAGGGGGAGCAGATACGGAGTATTTT.

In its sample, this clonotype was seen many times. The chain recombines TRBV3-1 with TRBJ1-1; D gene unclear. V gave up 6 bases and J gave up 11 bases, with 13 bases separating them. The length of the CDR3 is 11 residues. Looked up from germline, CDR1 is LGHDT and CDR2 is YNNKEL (reference sequence). CDR3 region: CASRERTEAFF. The CDR3, as DNA: TGTGCCAGCAGGGAAAGGACGGAGGCTTTCTTT. The full variable domain, with the rest looked up from reference TRBV3-1 and TRBJ1-1, is DTAVSQTPKYLVTQMGNDKSIKCEQNLGHDTMYWYKQDSKKFLKIMFSYNNKELIINETVPNRFSPKSPDKAHLNLHINSLELGDSAVYFCASRERTEAFFGQGTRLTVV.

This clonotype was seen more than once but under ten times. This sequence joins TRBV20-1 and TRBJ2-3, with D perhaps TRBD1 (6 bases). Deletions cut 2 bases from V and 5 bases from J, with 14 bases between. The CDR3 loop spans 14 amino acids. CDR1 DFQATT and CDR2 SNEGSKA come from the germline V gene (reference sequence). Here the CDR3 reads CSARYRVAGDTQYF. CDR3 coding DNA: TGCAGTGCTAGATACAGGGTCGCCGGAGATACGCAGTATTTT.

This clonotype was counted between two and nine times. V gene TRBV7-6 combines with J gene TRBJ2-5; D may match TRBD1 or TRBD2 (6 bases each). The V end was cut by 1 base, the J end by 5 bases, with 11 bases between. In germline, CDR1 is SGHVS, CDR2 FNYEAQ. This CDR3 contains 14 residues. The CDR3 region has the DNA TGTGCCAGCAGCTTAGAAGGGGGGATCGAGACCCAGTACTTC. Its translation is CASSLEGGIETQYF.

This clonotype was picked up a small number of times. The chain joins TRBV6-2 or TRBV6-3 to TRBJ2-5; D may be TRBD1 (6 bases). This CDR3 region has 14 residues. Germline V lookup: CDR1 MNHEY, CDR2 SVGEGT. Trimming pared 2 bases from V and 1 base from J, leaving 8 bases between. The CDR3 DNA follows: TGTGCCAGCAGTTACGCGGACAGCCAAGAGACCCAGTACTTC. Protein product: CASSYADSQETQYF.

The chain carries TRBV29-1 and TRBJ1-1; perhaps TRBD1 as D (5 bases). The CDR3 runs 13 residues. V shed 7 bases and J shed 0 bases, with 12 bases lying between them. Germline loops: CDR1 SQVTM, CDR2 ANQGSEA. This CDR3 reads CSAYGGVNTEAFF. For the CDR3, the DNA is TGCAGCGCGTACGGGGGGGTGAACACTGAAGCTTTCTTT.

Only a few counts were recorded for this clonotype. This sequence joins TRBV4-2 and TRBJ1-1; D is perhaps TRBD1 (6 bases). The germline V gene has CDR1 LGHNA and CDR2 YNFKEQ. This CDR3 comprises 14 residues. V was pared by 6 bases and J by 3 bases, with 14 bases between. CDR3 amino acids: CASRTTGGDTEAFF. CDR3 coding DNA: TGTGCCAGCAGAACTACCGGGGGCGACACTGAAGCTTTCTTT.

The chain links TRBV6-6 to TRBJ1-5; maybe TRBD1 (6 bases). There are 15 residues in the CDR3. Deletions cut 2 bases from V and 3 bases from J, with 11 bases between. Per the germline V gene, CDR1 is MNHNY and CDR2 is SVGAGI (reference sequence). The CDR3 DNA reads TGTGCCAGCAGTTACCCAGGGGCTTCCAATCAGCCCCAGCATTTT. Translated, it gives CASSYPGASNQPQHF.

A few counts support this clonotype. The V and J genes are TRBV3-1 and TRBJ1-2; perhaps TRBD1 as D (5 bases). CDR3 length: 14 residues. Trimming shortened V by 11 bases and J by 1 base, and 17 bases separated the two germline ends. Germline V gene lookup returns CDR1 LGHDT and CDR2 YNNKEL (reference sequence). CDR3 protein: CASQARGVNYGYTF. CDR3 bases: TGTGCCTCCCAGGCCCGAGGGGTTAACTATGGCTACACCTTC.

The chain uses TRBV6-6 and TRBJ1-2, with TRBD1 matching over 9 bases. Germline CDR1 is MNHNY and CDR2 is SVGAGI (reference sequence). The CDR3 extends over 14 amino acids. The trim removed 6 bases at V and 12 bases at J, leaving 14 bases unmatched. The CDR3 region has the DNA TGTGCCAGCAGCCTATCCGGGACAGGGACCGGCCACACCTTC. Its translation is CASSLSGTGTGHTF.

Sample share makes this clonotype medium-sized (0.01 to 0.1%). The chain is built from TRBV10-3 and TRBJ2-5; D unresolved. CDR3 length: 13 residues. The V end was cut by 4 bases, the J end by 2 bases, with 8 bases between. Germline assignment: CDR1 ENHRY and CDR2 SYGVKD. The CDR3 here is CAISGQAQETQYF. The CDR3, as DNA: TGTGCCATCAGTGGGCAGGCTCAAGAGACCCAGTACTTC.

This clonotype was counted only a few times. The chain recombines TRBV4-3 with TRBJ1-4; TRBD1 aligns across 8 bases. The CDR3 extends over 15 amino acids. The V segment lost 4 bases and the J segment 8 bases; nucleotides outside the gene matches: 9. Germline values: CDR1 LGHNA, CDR2 YSLEER. The CDR3 reads CASSRGNRGGEKLFF. Written as DNA, the CDR3 is TGCGCCAGCAGCCGAGGGAACAGGGGGGGAGAAAAACTGTTTTTT.

This clonotype was counted only a few times. The gene calls are TRBV20-1 and TRBJ1-2; D not resolved. The CDR3 has 11 amino acids. CDR1 and CDR2 (germline): DFQATT, SNEGSKA (reference sequence). V dropped 3 bases and J dropped 8 bases, with 10 bases sitting between them. The CDR3 DNA reads as TGCAGTGCTAGTGCAGATGGGGGCTACACCTTC. It encodes CSASADGGYTF.

This rearrangement joins TRBV5-1 to TRBJ2-5; a weak D match, TRBD1 (5 bases). The J call may not be correct, given that the DNA end is closer to TRBJ2-7. The CDR3 totals 15 residues. The germline V gene has CDR1 SGHRS and CDR2 YFSETQ. The CDR3, as DNA: TGCGCCAGCAGCTTCACCCAGTCGAGCAGGGACGAGCAGTACTTC. This sequence encodes CASSFTQSSRDEQYF.

This clonotype was picked up a small number of times. The chain uses TRBV5-1 and TRBJ2-5; TRBD1 aligns across 8 bases. Germline CDR1 reads SGHRS; CDR2 reads YFSETQ. The CDR3 runs to 14 residues. With 6 bases clipped from V and 1 base from J, the junction kept 5 bases outside the gene matches. Written as DNA, the CDR3 is TGCGCCAGCACCCGGGACAGGAGCCAAGAGACCCAGTACTTC. It specifies CASTRDRSQETQYF. Based on the CDR3 plus reference TRBV5-1 and TRBJ2-5, the full variable domain is KAGVTQTPRYLIKTRGQQVTLSCSPISGHRSVSWYQQTPGQGLQFLFEYFSETQRNKGNFPGRFSGRQFSNSRSEMNVSTLELGDSALYLCASTRDRSQETQYFGPGTRLLVL.

The rearrangement links TRBV15 to TRBJ2-5; tentatively, D is TRBD2 (6 bases). Germline loops: CDR1 LNHNV, CDR2 YYDKDF (reference sequence). The CDR3 extends over 14 amino acids. Trimming shortened V by 1 base and J by 5 bases, and 11 bases separated the two germline ends. The DNA of the CDR3 is TGTGCCACCAGCAGAGTTGGAGGGTCGGAGACCCAGTACTTC. Translated, it gives CATSRVGGSETQYF.